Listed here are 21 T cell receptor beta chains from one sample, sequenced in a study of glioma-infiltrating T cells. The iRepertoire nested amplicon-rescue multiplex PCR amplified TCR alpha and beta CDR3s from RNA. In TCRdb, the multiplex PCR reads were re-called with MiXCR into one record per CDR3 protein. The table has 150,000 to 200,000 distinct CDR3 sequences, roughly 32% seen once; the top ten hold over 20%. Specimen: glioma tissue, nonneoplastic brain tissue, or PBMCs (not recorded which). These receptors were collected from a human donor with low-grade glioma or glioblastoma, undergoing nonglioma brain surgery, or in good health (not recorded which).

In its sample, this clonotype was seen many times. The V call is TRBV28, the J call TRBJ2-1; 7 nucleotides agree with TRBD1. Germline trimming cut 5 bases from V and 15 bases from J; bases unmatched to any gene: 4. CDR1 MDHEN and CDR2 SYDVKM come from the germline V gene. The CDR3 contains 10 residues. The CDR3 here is CASSLDRVFF. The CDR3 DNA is TGTGCCAGCAGTCTCGACAGGGTGTTCTTC.

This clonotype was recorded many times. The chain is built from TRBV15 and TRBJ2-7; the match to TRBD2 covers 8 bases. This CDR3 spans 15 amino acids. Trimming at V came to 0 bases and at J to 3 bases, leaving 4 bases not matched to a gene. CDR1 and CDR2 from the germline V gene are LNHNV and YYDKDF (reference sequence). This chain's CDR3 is CATSRDPGGGYEQYF. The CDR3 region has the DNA TGTGCCACCAGCAGAGACCCGGGAGGGGGCTACGAGCAGTACTTC.

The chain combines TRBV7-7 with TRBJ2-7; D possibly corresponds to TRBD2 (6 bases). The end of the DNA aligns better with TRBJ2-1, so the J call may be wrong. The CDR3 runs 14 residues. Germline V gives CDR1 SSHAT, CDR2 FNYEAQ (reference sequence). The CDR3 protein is CARDGSSSYNEQFF. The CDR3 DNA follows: TGTGCTAGAGACGGGAGCAGCTCCTACAATGAGCAGTTCTTC.

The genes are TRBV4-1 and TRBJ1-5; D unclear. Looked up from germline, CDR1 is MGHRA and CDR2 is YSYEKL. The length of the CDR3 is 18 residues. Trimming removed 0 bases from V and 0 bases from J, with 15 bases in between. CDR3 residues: CASSQDLTGRHSNQPQHF. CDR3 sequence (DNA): TGCGCCAGCAGCCAAGATTTGACCGGGCGACATAGCAATCAGCCCCAGCATTTT.

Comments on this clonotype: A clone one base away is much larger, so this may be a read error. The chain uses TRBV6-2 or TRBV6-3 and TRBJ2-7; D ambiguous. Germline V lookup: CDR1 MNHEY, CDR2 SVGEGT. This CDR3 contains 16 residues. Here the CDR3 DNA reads TGTGCCATCAGTACCCAGGCGCTGGGCCCCCCCTACGAGCAGTACTTC. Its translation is CAISTQALGPPYEQYF.

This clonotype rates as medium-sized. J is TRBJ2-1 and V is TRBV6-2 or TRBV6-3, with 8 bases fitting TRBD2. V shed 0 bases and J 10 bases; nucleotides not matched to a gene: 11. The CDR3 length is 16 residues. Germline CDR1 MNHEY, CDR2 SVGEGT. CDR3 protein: CASSYSITGGIPEQFF. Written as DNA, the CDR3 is TGTGCCAGCAGTTACTCGATTACGGGAGGGATTCCGGAGCAGTTCTTC.

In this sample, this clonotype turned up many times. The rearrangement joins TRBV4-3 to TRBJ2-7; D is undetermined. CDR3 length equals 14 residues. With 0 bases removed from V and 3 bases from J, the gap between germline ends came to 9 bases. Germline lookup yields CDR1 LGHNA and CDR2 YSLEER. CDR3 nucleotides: TGCGCCAGCAGCCAAGATGCAGGCAGCTACGAGCAGTACTTC. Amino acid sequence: CASSQDAGSYEQYF.

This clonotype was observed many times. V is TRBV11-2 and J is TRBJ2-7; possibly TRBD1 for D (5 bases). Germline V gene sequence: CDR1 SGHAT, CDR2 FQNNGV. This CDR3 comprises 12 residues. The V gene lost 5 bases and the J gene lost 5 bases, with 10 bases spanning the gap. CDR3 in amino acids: CASSPSTDEQYF. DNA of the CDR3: TGTGCCAGCAGCCCCTCGACAGACGAGCAGTACTTC.

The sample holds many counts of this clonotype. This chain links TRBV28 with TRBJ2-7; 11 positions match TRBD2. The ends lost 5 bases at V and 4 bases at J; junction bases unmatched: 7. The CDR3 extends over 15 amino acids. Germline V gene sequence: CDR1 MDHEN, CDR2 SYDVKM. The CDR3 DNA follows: TGTGCCAGCAGTCGATCCGGGACTAGCGGATACGAGCAGTACTTC. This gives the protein CASSRSGTSGYEQYF.

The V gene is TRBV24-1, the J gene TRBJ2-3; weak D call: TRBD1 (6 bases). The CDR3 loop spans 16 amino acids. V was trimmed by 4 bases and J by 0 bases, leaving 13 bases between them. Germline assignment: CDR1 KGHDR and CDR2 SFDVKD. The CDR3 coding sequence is TGTGCCACCAGTGAGGCCGGGACAACTAGCACAGATACGCAGTATTTT. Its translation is CATSEAGTTSTDTQYF.

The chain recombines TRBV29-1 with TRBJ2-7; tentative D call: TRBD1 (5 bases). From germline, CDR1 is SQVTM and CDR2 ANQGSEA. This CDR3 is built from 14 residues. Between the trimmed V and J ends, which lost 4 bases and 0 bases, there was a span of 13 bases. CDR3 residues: CSVGVRGTSYEQYF. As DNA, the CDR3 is TGCAGCGTTGGTGTTAGGGGAACCTCCTACGAGCAGTACTTC.

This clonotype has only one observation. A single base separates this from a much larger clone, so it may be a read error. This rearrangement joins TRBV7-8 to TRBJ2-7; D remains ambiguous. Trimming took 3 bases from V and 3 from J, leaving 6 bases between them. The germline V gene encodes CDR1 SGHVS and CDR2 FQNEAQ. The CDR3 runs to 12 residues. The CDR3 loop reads CASSLGFYEQYF. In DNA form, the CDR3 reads TGTGCCAGCAGCTTGGGGTTCTACGAGCAGTACTTC.

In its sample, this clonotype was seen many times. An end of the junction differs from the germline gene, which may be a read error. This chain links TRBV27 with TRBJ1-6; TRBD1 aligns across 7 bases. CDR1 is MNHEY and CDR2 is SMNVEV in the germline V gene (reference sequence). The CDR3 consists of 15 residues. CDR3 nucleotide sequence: TGTGCCAGCAGCTTATCCACAGGGGCGAATTCACCCCTCCACTTT. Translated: CASSLSTGANSPLHF.

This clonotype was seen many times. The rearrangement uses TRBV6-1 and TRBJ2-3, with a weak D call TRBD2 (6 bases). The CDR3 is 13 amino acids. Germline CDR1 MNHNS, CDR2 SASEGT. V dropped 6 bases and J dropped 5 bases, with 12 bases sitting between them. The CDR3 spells CASSRRAGDTQYF. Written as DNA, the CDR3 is TGTGCCAGCAGCCGCCGAGCGGGAGATACGCAGTATTTT.

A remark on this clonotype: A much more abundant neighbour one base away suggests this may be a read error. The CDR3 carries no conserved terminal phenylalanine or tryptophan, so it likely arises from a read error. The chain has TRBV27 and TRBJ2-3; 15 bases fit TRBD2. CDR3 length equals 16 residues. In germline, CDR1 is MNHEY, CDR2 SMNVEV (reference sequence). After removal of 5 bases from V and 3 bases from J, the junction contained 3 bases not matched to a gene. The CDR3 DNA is TGTGCCAGCAGTACGGGACTAGCGGGAGGAACAGATACGCAGTATATT. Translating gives CASSTGLAGGTDTQYI.

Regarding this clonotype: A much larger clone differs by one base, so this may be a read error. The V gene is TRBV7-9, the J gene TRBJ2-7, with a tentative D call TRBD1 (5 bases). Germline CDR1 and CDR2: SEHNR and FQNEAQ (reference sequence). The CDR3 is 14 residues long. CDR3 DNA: TGTACCAGCAGCTTTTGGGGCCAGAACTACGAGCAGTACTTC. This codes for CTSSFWGQNYEQYF.

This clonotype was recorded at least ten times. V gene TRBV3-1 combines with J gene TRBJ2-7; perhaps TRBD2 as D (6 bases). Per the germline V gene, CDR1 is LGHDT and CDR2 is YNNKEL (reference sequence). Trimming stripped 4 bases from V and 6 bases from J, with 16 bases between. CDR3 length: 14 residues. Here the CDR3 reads CASSLDAGAGEQYF. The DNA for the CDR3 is TGTGCCAGCAGCCTTGACGCCGGAGCGGGCGAGCAGTACTTC.

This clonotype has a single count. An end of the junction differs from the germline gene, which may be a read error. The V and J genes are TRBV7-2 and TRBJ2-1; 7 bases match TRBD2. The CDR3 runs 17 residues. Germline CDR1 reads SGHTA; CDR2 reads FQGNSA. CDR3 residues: CASGLYPAGVVHNEQFF. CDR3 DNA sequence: TGTGCCAGCGGCTTATATCCCGCGGGAGTAGTTCACAATGAGCAGTTCTTC.

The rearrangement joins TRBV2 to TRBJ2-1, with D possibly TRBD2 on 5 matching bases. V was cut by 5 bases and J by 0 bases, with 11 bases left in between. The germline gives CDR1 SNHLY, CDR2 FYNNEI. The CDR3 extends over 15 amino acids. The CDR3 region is CASSFERNSYNEQFF. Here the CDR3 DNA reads TGTGCCAGCAGTTTTGAGCGGAACTCCTACAATGAGCAGTTCTTC.

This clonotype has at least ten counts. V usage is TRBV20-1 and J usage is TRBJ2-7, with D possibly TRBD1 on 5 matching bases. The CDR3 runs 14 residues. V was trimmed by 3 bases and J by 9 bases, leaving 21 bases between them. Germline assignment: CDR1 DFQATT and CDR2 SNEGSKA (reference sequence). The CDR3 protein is CSASEARETFGQYF. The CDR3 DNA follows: TGCAGTGCTAGCGAGGCCAGGGAAACTTTCGGGCAGTACTTC.

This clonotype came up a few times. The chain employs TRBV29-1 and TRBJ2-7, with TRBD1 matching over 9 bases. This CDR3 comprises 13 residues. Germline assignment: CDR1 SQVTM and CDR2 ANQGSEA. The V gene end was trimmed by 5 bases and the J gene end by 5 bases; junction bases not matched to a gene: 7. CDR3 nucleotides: TGCAGCGTTCCTACGGGACAGGGCCACGAGCAGTACTTC. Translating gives CSVPTGQGHEQYF.